Each of the 32 T cell receptor beta chains below was sequenced from the same sample in a study of blood T cell repertoires in COVID-19. Sequencing was performed with immunoSEQ multiplex PCR; in TCRdb, only in-frame clones are kept and a portion is missing. This sample has some 260,000 clones, with more than 75% found just once. Sequenced material: peripheral blood. These TCRs come from a woman between 35 and 50 years old who had recovered from COVID-19.

The chain carries TRBV21-1 and TRBJ2-7; the table's D call of TRBD2 was not tested on the DNA. TRBV21-1 constitutes a pseudogene. The CDR3 loop spans 9 amino acids. The CDR3 DNA sequence: TGTGCCAGCAGCAAGCGGGAGTTTGTC. Amino acid sequence: CASSKREFV.

This rearrangement joins TRBV6-5 to TRBJ1-2; D not certain. The CDR3 totals 13 residues. The germline V and J ends were trimmed by 6 bases and 5 bases, with 13 bases remaining between them. The germline V gene encodes CDR1 MNHEY and CDR2 SVGAGI. The CDR3 spells CASSPTYGYGYTF. DNA of the CDR3: TGTGCCAGCAGCCCCACCTACGGGTATGGCTACACCTTC.

This chain uses TRBV7-8 with TRBJ2-7; TRBD2 matches at 8 bases. Germline trimming cut 6 bases from V and 3 bases from J; bases unmatched to any gene: 7. Looked up from germline, CDR1 is SGHVS and CDR2 is FQNEAQ. The CDR3 consists of 14 residues. The CDR3 spells CASSPGTRSYEQYV. Written as DNA, the CDR3 is TGTGCCAGCAGTCCCGGGACTAGGAGCTACGAGCAGTACGTC.

The chain combines TRBV3-1 (or the pseudogene TRBV3-2) with TRBJ2-2, with D unresolved. The CDR3 totals 15 residues. Germline-derived CDR1 and CDR2 are LGHDT and YNNKEL (reference sequence). The V end was cut by 3 bases, the J end by 4 bases, with 12 bases between. CDR3 DNA: TGTGCCAGCAGCCAGGTCAGGAAATCCACCGGGGAGCTGTTTTTT. This sequence encodes CASSQVRKSTGELFF.

The genes are TRBV27 and TRBJ1-1, with D possibly matching TRBD1 (6 bases). V was clipped by 1 base and J by 7 bases, with 10 bases between them. CDR3 length: 13 residues. Germline assignment: CDR1 MNHEY and CDR2 SMNVEV (reference sequence). This CDR3 is CASSLWGQGEAFF. CDR3 DNA: TGTGCCAGCAGTTTATGGGGGCAGGGTGAAGCTTTCTTT.

The chain uses TRBV2 and TRBJ2-2; weak D call: TRBD2 (6 bases). Germline V lookup: CDR1 SNHLY, CDR2 FYNNEI. Trimming shortened V by 0 bases and J by 5 bases, and 16 bases separated the two germline ends. The CDR3 is 17 amino acids. The DNA for the CDR3 is TGTGCCAGCAGTGAAGCCGGAGGGCCTCTGGGGACCGGGGAGCTGTTTTTT. This gives the protein CASSEAGGPLGTGELFF.

The rearrangement joins TRBV9 to TRBJ1-2; 10 positions match TRBD1. This CDR3 spans 12 amino acids. The germline CDR1 and CDR2 sequences are SGDLS and YYNGEE. Germline trimming cut 3 bases from V and 8 bases from J; bases unmatched to any gene: 1. This chain's CDR3 is CASSADRGGYTF. Written as DNA, the CDR3 is TGTGCCAGCAGCGCGGACAGGGGGGGCTACACCTTC.

The gene calls are TRBV6-5 and TRBJ1-4, with D perhaps TRBD1 (5 bases). Germline V gene sequence: CDR1 MNHEY, CDR2 SVGAGI. The CDR3 spans 15 residues. The germline V and J ends were trimmed by 5 bases and 5 bases, with 15 bases remaining between them. The chain's CDR3 is CASSPRTTTNEKLFF. The CDR3 DNA reads TGTGCCAGCAGTCCTCGGACAACCACGAATGAAAAACTGTTTTTT.

The J gene is TRBJ1-3, the V gene TRBV9; tentative D call: TRBD1 (5 bases). CDR1 is SGDLS, CDR2 YYNGEE, per germline. The CDR3 covers 14 residues. V lost 1 base, J lost 5 bases, and 10 bases lay in between. CDR3 amino acids: CASSVLEGRNTIYF. CDR3 bases: TGTGCCAGCAGCGTATTGGAGGGGCGAAACACCATATATTTT.

Comment on this clone: The junction and the germline gene differ at one end; a read error may be behind it. V usage is TRBV7-2 and J usage is TRBJ2-1; TRBD1 matches at 8 bases. The CDR3 has 14 residues. CDR1 is SGHTA, CDR2 FQGNSA, per germline. The CDR3 bases are TGTGCCAGCAGACCAGGGGGCTCCCACAATGAGCAGTTCTTC. This codes for CASRPGGSHNEQFF. Full variable domain (rest looked up from reference TRBV7-2 and TRBJ2-1): GAGVSQSPSNKVTEKGKDVELRCDPISGHTALYWYRQSLGQGLEFLIYFQGNSAPDKSGLPSDRFSAERTGGSVSTLTIQRTQQEDSAVYLCASRPGGSHNEQFFGPGTRLTVL.

For the CDR3, the DNA is TGTGCCAGCAGTACCACAGGGGGGGCCTACGAGCAGTACTTC. Translation gives CASSTTGGAYEQYF. This rearrangement joins TRBV7-8 to TRBJ2-7, with D perhaps matching TRBD1 (8 bases). The CDR3 is 14 residues long. From germline, CDR1 is SGHVS and CDR2 FQNEAQ. The V end was cut by 6 bases, the J end by 2 bases, with 14 bases between. Filled out from reference TRBV7-8 and TRBJ2-7, the complete variable domain reads GAGVSQSPRYKVAKRGQDVALRCDPISGHVSLFWYQQALGQGPEFLTYFQNEAQLDKSGLPSDRFFAERPEGSVSTLKIQRTQQEDSAVYLCASSTTGGAYEQYFGPGTRLTVT.

The chain recombines TRBV27 with TRBJ1-5; 7 bases fit TRBD1. Germline V lookup: CDR1 MNHEY, CDR2 SMNVEV (reference sequence). There are 14 residues in the CDR3. Trimming removed 8 bases from V and 0 bases from J; junction bases left unmatched: 4. CDR3 coding DNA: TGTGCCAGCGGGGGACAGACTAGCAATCAGCCCCAGCATTTT. Its protein product is CASGGQTSNQPQHF.

This clone was seen only once. This rearrangement joins TRBV19 to TRBJ1-4, with a weak D call TRBD1 (6 bases). Deletions cut 4 bases from V and 4 bases from J, with 16 bases between. CDR1 is LNHDA, CDR2 SQIVND, per germline (reference sequence). CDR3 size: 16 residues. The CDR3 region has the DNA TGTGCCAGTAGTACGCCCCCGACAGGCATTAATGAAAAACTGTTTTTT. Protein sequence: CASSTPPTGINEKLFF.

V and J are TRBV11-2 and TRBJ2-1; 10 bases map to TRBD2. Germline assignment: CDR1 SGHAT and CDR2 FQNNGV. Losses at the gene ends were 1 base for V and 7 bases for J; bases not matched to a gene: 10. This CDR3 region has 17 residues. The CDR3 coding sequence is TGTGCCAGCAGCTTAGCTATCGGGGGACTAGCGACAAATGAGCAGTTCTTC. As protein: CASSLAIGGLATNEQFF.

The gene calls are TRBV7-3 and TRBJ1-1, with 9 bases identical to TRBD1. Germline loops: CDR1 SGHTA, CDR2 FQGTGA. With 2 bases clipped from V and 6 bases from J, the junction kept 10 bases outside the gene matches. The CDR3 sequence is 16 residues long. The CDR3 DNA follows: TGTGCCAGCAGCTTATCAAGGACAGGGGCAGCGGCTGAAGCTTTCTTT. Translation: CASSLSRTGAAAEAFF. Using reference TRBV7-3 and TRBJ1-1 for the parts outside the CDR3, the full variable domain is GAGVSQTPSNKVTEKGKYVELRCDPISGHTALYWYRQSLGQGPEFLIYFQGTGAADDSGLPNDRFFAVRPEGSVSTLKIQRTERGDSAVYLCASSLSRTGAAAEAFFGQGTRLTVV.

The V call is TRBV7-3, the J call TRBJ2-1; tentative D call: TRBD1 (5 bases). The V gene's germline CDR1 is SGHTA and CDR2 FQGTGA. V was shortened by 2 bases and J by 7 bases, with 24 bases between the two germline ends. CDR3 length: 18 amino acids. In DNA, the CDR3 is TGTGCCAGCAGCTTAGGGCTTACACCTAGGGGCCCTGGGAATGAGCAGTTCTTC. As protein: CASSLGLTPRGPGNEQFF.

This clone was found once. The chain carries TRBV6-6 and TRBJ2-5; a weak D match, TRBD2 (6 bases). The V end was cut by 0 bases, the J end by 5 bases, with 10 bases between. There are 14 residues in the CDR3. The germline V gene encodes CDR1 MNHNY and CDR2 SVGAGI (reference sequence). This chain's CDR3 is CASSYSRAGETQYF. Written as DNA, the CDR3 is TGTGCCAGCAGTTACTCGAGGGCGGGGGAGACCCAGTACTTC.

The count of this clone is one. The chain carries TRBV7-2 and TRBJ1-3, with TRBD1 identical over 10 bases. CDR1 and CDR2 (germline): SGHTA, FQGNSA. The V gene end was trimmed by 6 bases and the J gene end by 3 bases; junction bases not matched to a gene: 8. The CDR3 is 16 amino acids. The CDR3 loop is CASSRPGTGVGNTIYF. The CDR3 nucleotides are TGTGCCAGCAGTCGTCCCGGGACAGGGGTTGGAAACACCATATATTTT.

The rearrangement joins TRBV5-1 to TRBJ1-1, with D possibly TRBD1 on 6 matching bases. Trimming cost V 0 bases and J 1 base, with 25 bases left between them. Germline lookup yields CDR1 SGHRS and CDR2 YFSETQ. The CDR3 has 20 residues. CDR3 nucleotides: TGCGCCAGCAGCTTGGGGGTCGACCACAGGGCAGGCATGAGGAACACTGAAGCTTTCTTT. Amino acids: CASSLGVDHRAGMRNTEAFF.

The J gene is TRBJ1-6, the V gene TRBV27, with 7 bases matching TRBD1. Germline V gene lookup returns CDR1 MNHEY and CDR2 SMNVEV (reference sequence). V was pared by 5 bases and J by 8 bases, with 3 bases of the junction left unmatched. The CDR3 consists of 13 residues. CDR3 DNA: TGTGCCAGCAGTAGACAGGGCGATTCACCCCTCCACTTT. Translation: CASSRQGDSPLHF.

The chain combines TRBV19 with TRBJ1-4, with 7 bases that match TRBD1. J lost 8 bases, V lost 7 bases, and 13 bases had no gene match. The CDR3 loop spans 15 amino acids. Germline loops: CDR1 LNHDA, CDR2 SQIVND (reference sequence). This chain's CDR3 is CASTIYRGPKEKLFF. In DNA, the CDR3 is TGTGCCAGTACCATTTACAGGGGACCGAAAGAAAAACTGTTTTTT.

The J gene is TRBJ2-2, the V gene TRBV4-3; 10 bases are a match to TRBD2. Germline CDR1 and CDR2: LGHNA and YSLEER. This CDR3 contains 20 residues. J gave up 0 bases and V 1 base, and 11 bases lay outside the gene matches. The CDR3 nucleotides are TGCGCCAGCAGCCAAGGGCCGGGACTAGCGATCGACCCGAACACCGGGGAGCTGTTTTTT. It encodes CASSQGPGLAIDPNTGELFF.

J is TRBJ2-1 and V is TRBV10-3; 12 bases are a match to TRBD2. After removal of 5 bases from V and 7 bases from J, the junction contained 9 bases not matched to a gene. CDR3 length: 16 amino acids. Looked up from germline, CDR1 is ENHRY and CDR2 is SYGVKD. The CDR3 DNA sequence: TGTGCCATCAGTCCGAACCTAGCGGGAGGGGGTAATGAGCAGTTCTTC. It yields the protein CAISPNLAGGGNEQFF.

This chain uses TRBV6-6 with TRBJ2-1; 14 positions agree with TRBD2. Germline-derived CDR1 and CDR2 are MNHNY and SVGAGI (reference sequence). The junction had 9 bases not matched to a gene; V was cut back by 5 bases and J by 12 bases. The CDR3 is made up of 15 amino acids. CDR3 sequence (DNA): TGTGCCAGCAGTACGGGGACTAGCGGGGGAGTCGTGCAGTTCTTC. Translated: CASSTGTSGGVVQFF.

The rearrangement links TRBV19 to TRBJ1-5; TRBD1 aligns across 7 bases. J was trimmed by 3 bases and V by 4 bases; bases with no gene match: 9. Germline-derived CDR1 and CDR2 are LNHDA and SQIVND (reference sequence). This CDR3 spans 16 amino acids. For the CDR3, the DNA is TGTGCCAGTAGTACAGAGACCGGGACAGCCAATCAGCCCCAGCATTTT. It yields the protein CASSTETGTANQPQHF.

This clone has more than one count but fewer than ten. This chain uses TRBV7-9 with TRBJ1-5, with no clear D. The CDR3 spans 12 residues. Germline values: CDR1 SEHNR, CDR2 FQNEAQ (reference sequence). V lost 8 bases and J 8 bases, leaving 13 bases between the germline ends. The CDR3 coding sequence is TGTGCCAGCCGGCGGTCGGGAGAGCCCCAGCATTTT. It yields the protein CASRRSGEPQHF.

The sample holds one count of this clone. The CDR3, as DNA: TGTGCCAGCAGCCCCCGAGTCACAGATACGCAGTATTTT. This encodes CASSPRVTDTQYF. The genes are TRBV9 and TRBJ2-3; D remains unclear. The CDR3 loop spans 13 amino acids. With 4 bases removed from V and 2 bases from J, the gap between germline ends came to 8 bases. In germline, CDR1 is SGDLS, CDR2 YYNGEE.

This clone was observed a few times. The chain carries TRBV5-6 and TRBJ2-7, with TRBD1 identical over 7 bases. The CDR3 is 14 residues long. J gave up 4 bases and V 1 base, and 5 bases lay outside the gene matches. The V gene's germline CDR1 is SGHDT and CDR2 YYEEEE. The CDR3 bases are TGTGCCAGCAGCTTGCCGACAGGGCTTTACGAGCAGTACTTC. This translates into CASSLPTGLYEQYF.

V is TRBV12-3 or TRBV12-4 and J is TRBJ2-5, with D possibly TRBD1 on 5 matching bases. Trimming shortened V by 6 bases and J by 5 bases, and 7 bases separated the two germline ends. The length of the CDR3 is 11 residues. The CDR3: CASRGRETQYF. In DNA, the CDR3 is TGTGCCAGCAGGGGGCGGGAGACCCAGTACTTC.

The CDR3 region has the DNA TGTGCCAGCAGCCAAGATCCCTCCAAAAACATTCAGTACTTC. Translated: CASSQDPSKNIQYF. The chain joins TRBV3-1 (or the pseudogene TRBV3-2) to TRBJ2-4; the D is unclear. This CDR3 has 14 residues. Germline V gene lookup returns CDR1 LGHDT and CDR2 YNNKEL (reference sequence). The V and J ends lost 0 bases and 2 bases respectively, with 5 bases between them.

CDR3 residues: CASSQEGASGRGTQYF. The CDR3 DNA sequence: TGTGCCAGCAGCCAAGAGGGGGCTAGCGGGAGAGGTACGCAGTATTTT. The rearrangement links TRBV3-1 (or the pseudogene TRBV3-2) to TRBJ2-3; 10 bases align to TRBD2. Germline CDR1 and CDR2: LGHDT and YNNKEL (reference sequence). This CDR3 region has 16 residues. Trimming took 0 bases from V and 8 from J; bases not matched to a gene: 8.

The V gene is TRBV9, the J gene TRBJ2-2; D perhaps matches TRBD2 (6 bases). This CDR3 comprises 16 residues. The V gene's germline CDR1 is SGDLS and CDR2 YYNGEE. Trimming took 0 bases from V and 5 from J, leaving 14 bases between them. The CDR3 DNA is TGTGCCAGCAGCGTAGCTTCCGGGAGTAGGACCGGGGAGCTGTTTTTT. Protein: CASSVASGSRTGELFF.